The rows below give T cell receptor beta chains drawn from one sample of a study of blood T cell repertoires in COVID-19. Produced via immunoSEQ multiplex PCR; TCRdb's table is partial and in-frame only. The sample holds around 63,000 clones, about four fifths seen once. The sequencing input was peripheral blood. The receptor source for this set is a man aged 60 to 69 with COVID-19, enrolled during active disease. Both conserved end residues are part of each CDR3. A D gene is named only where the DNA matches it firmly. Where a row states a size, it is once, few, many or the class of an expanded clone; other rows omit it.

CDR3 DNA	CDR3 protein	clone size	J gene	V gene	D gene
TGTGCCAGCAGCGGAAGACAGGGGAAAGGCACTGAAGCTTTCTTT	CASSGRQGKGTEAFF	NA	TRBJ1-1	TRBV9	TRBD1
TGCGCCAGCAGCCCCGAAGGGGGCAGTCAGCCCCAGCATTTT	CASSPEGGSQPQHF	NA	TRBJ1-5	TRBV5-1	TRBD1
TGTGCCTCAGGGGCAGCTAGCGGGGGGGTAGATACGCAGTATTTT	CASGAASGGVDTQYF	NA	TRBJ2-3	TRBV24-1	TRBD2
TGTGCCAGCAGCCCACCCCGGGGTCCCGGCCCCACTGAAGCTTTCTTT	CASSPPRGPGPTEAFF	NA	TRBJ1-1	TRBV7-9	NA
TGTGCTAGTGGTTTCAGCGGGAGCTCTGGGGCCAACGTCCTGACTTTC	CASGFSGSSGANVLTF	few	TRBJ2-6	TRBV12-5	TRBD2
TGTGCCAGCAGCGTGACAGGGGGCGTCACCGGGGAGCTGTTTTTT	CASSVTGGVTGELFF	NA	TRBJ2-2	TRBV6-5	TRBD1
TGTGCCAGCAGCTTTCTAGCGGGGGGTTACAATGAGCAGTTCTTC	CASSFLAGGYNEQFF	NA	TRBJ2-1	TRBV11-3	TRBD2
TGCGCCAGCAGCAGCCGACAGCAGAACACTGAAGCTTTCTTT	CASSSRQQNTEAFF	NA	TRBJ1-1	TRBV5-1	NA
TGTGCCAGCAGCTTTTCCGACAGGGAATCGGATGGCTACACCTTC	CASSFSDRESDGYTF	NA	TRBJ1-2	TRBV7-9	TRBD1
TGCGCCAGCAGTGAATATCCAGGGGGCACTGAAGCTTTCTTT	CASSEYPGGTEAFF	NA	TRBJ1-1	TRBV10-1	TRBD1
TGTGCCAGCAGGGACCAGCGGGGGGCGGGGACCGGGGAGCTGTTTTTT	CASRDQRGAGTGELFF	NA	TRBJ2-2	TRBV28	TRBD2
TGTGCCAGCAGTCCCCTAGGGACAGCCTCTGGAAACACCATATATTTT	CASSPLGTASGNTIYF	NA	TRBJ1-3	TRBV27	TRBD1
TGCGCCAGCAGTAGATTTCCCGGCGGAGGCCTGAACACTGAAGCTTTCTTT	CASSRFPGGGLNTEAFF	NA	TRBJ1-1	TRBV5-1	NA
TGTGCCAGCAGCGGTCGACAGGGGGCGGACGAGCAGTACTTC	CASSGRQGADEQYF	few	TRBJ2-7	TRBV6-5	TRBD1
TGTGCCAGCAGTTACGTCCCCCTCTATGGCTACACCTTC	CASSYVPLYGYTF	NA	TRBJ1-2	TRBV6-5	NA
TGTGCCAGCAGTTATCCCCCCGAGGGGGCGAATCAGCCCCAGCATTTT	CASSYPPEGANQPQHF	NA	TRBJ1-5	TRBV28	TRBD1
TGTGCCAGCAGCTTCCTGGCGGGAGAGACCCAGTACTTC	CASSFLAGETQYF	NA	TRBJ2-5	TRBV5-5	NA
TGTGCCTGGTCGCTTTCGGGAGCGCGGGAGCTGTTTTTT	CAWSLSGARELFF	once	TRBJ2-2	TRBV30	NA
TGTGCCACCAGTGACACCGCAGGGGGCCGGGAGACCCAGTACTTC	CATSDTAGGRETQYF	NA	TRBJ2-5	TRBV24-1	TRBD1
TGTGCCTGGGAACCGGGAAGCAATCAGCCCCAGCATTTT	CAWEPGSNQPQHF	NA	TRBJ1-5	TRBV30	NA
TGTGCCAGCAGCTTAGGACCGGACAGGACTGGAAACACCATATATTTT	CASSLGPDRTGNTIYF	NA	TRBJ1-3	TRBV7-2	TRBD1
TGTGCCAGCAATACAGGGGGATCTAATGAAAAACTGTTTTTT	CASNTGGSNEKLFF	NA	TRBJ1-4	TRBV2	TRBD1
TGTGCCTGTCAACCCCAGGGGATCGAGACCCAGTACTTC	CACQPQGIETQYF	NA	TRBJ2-5	TRBV30	NA
TGTGCCAGCAGCTCCGGGACAGCAATCTACGAGCAGTACTTC	CASSSGTAIYEQYF	NA	TRBJ2-7	TRBV11-2	TRBD1
TGTGCCAGCAGCGTCGCTGGGGGCGTTGAGCAGTTCTTC	CASSVAGGVEQFF	once	TRBJ2-1	TRBV9	NA
TGTGCCAGCAGCGACAAGACAGGGGCTGGCGATACGCAGTATTTT	CASSDKTGAGDTQYF	many	TRBJ2-3	TRBV5-4	TRBD1
TGTGCCAGCACTGCGCCCTACGGCGAGCAGTACTTC	CASTAPYGEQYF	few	TRBJ2-7	TRBV27	NA
TGTGCCACCAGTGACCCAACTAGCGGGAGTAACGAGCAGTACTTC	CATSDPTSGSNEQYF	NA	TRBJ2-7	TRBV24-1	TRBD2
TGTGCCAGCAGTCCAGCCGGGACTAGCGCCGAGACCCAGTACTTC	CASSPAGTSAETQYF	NA	TRBJ2-5	TRBV7-2	TRBD2
TGTGCCAGCAGCTTAGGGCGGAGCGGGAGTGACTACGAGCAGTACTTC	CASSLGRSGSDYEQYF	NA	TRBJ2-7	TRBV7-9	TRBD2
TGTGCCAGCAGCTTATCGGGACTTTATAGCAATCAGCCCCAGCATTTT	CASSLSGLYSNQPQHF	NA	TRBJ1-5	TRBV7-2	NA
TGTGCCAGTAGTATATTGGCCGGGTCGAGTCAGCCCCAGCATTTT	CASSILAGSSQPQHF	few	TRBJ1-5	TRBV19	NA
TGTGCCAGCACTTTAGCAGCGGAGGGGCAAGAGACCCAGTACTTC	CASTLAAEGQETQYF	NA	TRBJ2-5	TRBV6-5	NA
TGTGCCAGCAGTGGTGTGGGACAGGGTGGTACGTACTTC	CASSGVGQGGTYF	NA	TRBJ2-7	TRBV2	TRBD1
TGTGCCAGCAGCCCTGGACGGGGAAATTCACCCCTCCACTTT	CASSPGRGNSPLHF	NA	TRBJ1-6	TRBV3-1/TRBV3-2	NA
TGTGCCAGCAGCGGCACGGGACAGGGACTAAATTCACCCCTCCACTTT	CASSGTGQGLNSPLHF	NA	TRBJ1-6	TRBV2	TRBD1
TGTGCCAGCAGTTCCCGAGAGACCCAGTACTTC	CASSSRETQYF	NA	TRBJ2-5	TRBV6-6	NA
TGTGCCAGCAGCTCCCTCAGGACAGGGCAAACTGAAGCTTTCTTT	CASSSLRTGQTEAFF	NA	TRBJ1-1	TRBV11-2	TRBD1
TGCGCCAGCAGGAATGCAGGGTCGGGAAACACCATATATTTT	CASRNAGSGNTIYF	NA	TRBJ1-3	TRBV4-1	NA
TGTGCCAGCAAGTCCAGGGGCCTCGATGAGCAGTTCTTC	CASKSRGLDEQFF	NA	TRBJ2-1	TRBV5-4	NA
TGTGCCAGCAGTTCCGGGACTCGTTACGAGCAGTACTTC	CASSSGTRYEQYF	few	TRBJ2-7	TRBV6-5	NA
TGTGCCAGCAGTCGCCGACTCCTCGCCCCCCGCACAGATACGCAGTATTTT	CASSRRLLAPRTDTQYF	NA	TRBJ2-3	TRBV6-6	NA
TGCGCCAGCAGCTCCACACACAATGAGCAGTTCTTC	CASSSTHNEQFF	NA	TRBJ2-1	TRBV5-1	NA
TGCGCCAGCAGCCAAGATGAGGCTCAGGGTGTGGGTCAGCCCCAGCATTTT	CASSQDEAQGVGQPQHF	NA	TRBJ1-5	TRBV4-1	NA
TGTGCCACCAGCAGAGGGGGGGGCGGGACCGTGAATGAAAAACTGTTTTTT	CATSRGGGGTVNEKLFF	NA	TRBJ1-4	TRBV15	NA
TGTGCCAGCAGTTTAGGGGGGGTCACAATCACTGAAGCTTTCTTT	CASSLGGVTITEAFF	NA	TRBJ1-1	TRBV27	NA
TGCAGCGTTGAGACTAGCGGGGTCACAGATACGCAGTATTTT	CSVETSGVTDTQYF	NA	TRBJ2-3	TRBV29-1	TRBD2
TGTGCCAGCAGCTTCGGACAGGGGGCGCAAACAGATACGCAGTATTTT	CASSFGQGAQTDTQYF	NA	TRBJ2-3	TRBV7-9	TRBD1
TGCGCCAGCAGCCAAGGGGCTGGGAGTGAAAAACTGTTTTTT	CASSQGAGSEKLFF	NA	TRBJ1-4	TRBV4-1	NA
TGTGCCAGCAGCCCGAACAGGAATGGCTACACCTTC	CASSPNRNGYTF	NA	TRBJ1-2	TRBV5-6	NA
TGTGCCAGCAGCGAACTGGGAGTCTATGGCTACACCTTC	CASSELGVYGYTF	once	TRBJ1-2	TRBV2	NA
TGTGCCAGCAGCTCGGGGATCCTGACAGGGGTTGACACTGAAGCTTTCTTT	CASSSGILTGVDTEAFF	NA	TRBJ1-1	TRBV5-4	TRBD1
TGTGCCAGCAGTCGGGGGGGGTACAATGAGCAGTTCTTC	CASSRGGYNEQFF	NA	TRBJ2-1	TRBV28	TRBD2
TGTGCCAGCAGTTACAGTCCGGGCTCTAGCGGGGGGCAGTTCTTC	CASSYSPGSSGGQFF	NA	TRBJ2-1	TRBV6-5	TRBD2
TGCAGCACTTCCTTGGTCGACATGAACAATGAGCAGTTCTTC	CSTSLVDMNNEQFF	NA	TRBJ2-1	TRBV29-1	NA
TGTGCCAGCTCAGATGGGAAGGGGTCGAACACTGAAGCTTTCTTT	CASSDGKGSNTEAFF	NA	TRBJ1-1	TRBV18	NA
TGTGCCAGCAGCCGAGCGGGTCTGGGGTACGAGCAGTACTTC	CASSRAGLGYEQYF	NA	TRBJ2-7	TRBV3-1/TRBV3-2	NA
TGCACCAGCAGTCCAACAATACTAGCGGAGAGCACAGATACGCAGTATTTT	CTSSPTILAESTDTQYF	NA	TRBJ2-3	TRBV1	NA
TGCGCCAGCAGCCCTGTCCTGACAGGGAGTTCTGAAAAACTGTTTTTT	CASSPVLTGSSEKLFF	few	TRBJ1-4	TRBV5-1	TRBD1